This T cell receptor beta chain was obtained from a study of OX40 agonist ivuxolimab in advanced cancers. For the study at large: The treatment was a fully human IgG2 OX40 agonist, ivuxolimab.

Individuals having autoimmune disease history or systemic immunosuppression were not enrolled. Using immunoSEQ multiplex PCR, the repertoire was profiled, and TCRdb retains in-frame clones only, with some absent. This sample has tens of thousands of clones, with about 90% found just once. V lost 5 bases and J 1 base, leaving 8 bases between the germline ends. From germline, CDR1 is SGHTA and CDR2 FQGTGA. The CDR3 has 13 residues. Sequenced here: CD4+ or CD8+ T cells sorted from blood, sampled in a trial of the OX40 agonist ivuxolimab. V gene TRBV7-3 combines with J gene TRBJ2-5, with D possibly matching TRBD1 (5 bases). The TCR originated in an adult with an advanced solid tumor such as melanoma, head and neck, liver or kidney cancer. CDR3 DNA: TGTGCCAGCAGCCGACAGACCCAAGAGACCCAGTACTTC. This codes for CASSRQTQETQYF.